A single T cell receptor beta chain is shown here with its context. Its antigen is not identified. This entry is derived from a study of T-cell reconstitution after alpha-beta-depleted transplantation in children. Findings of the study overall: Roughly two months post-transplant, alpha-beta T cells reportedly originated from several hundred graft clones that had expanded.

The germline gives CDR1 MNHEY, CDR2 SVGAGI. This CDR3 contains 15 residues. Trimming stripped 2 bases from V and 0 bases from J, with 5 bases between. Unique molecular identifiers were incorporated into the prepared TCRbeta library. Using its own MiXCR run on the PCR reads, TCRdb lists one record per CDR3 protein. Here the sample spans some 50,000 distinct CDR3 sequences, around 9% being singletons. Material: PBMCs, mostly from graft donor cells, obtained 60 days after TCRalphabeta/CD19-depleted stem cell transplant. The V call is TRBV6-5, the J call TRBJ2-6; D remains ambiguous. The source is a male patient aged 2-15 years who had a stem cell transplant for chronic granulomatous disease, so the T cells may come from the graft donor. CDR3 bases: TGTGCCAGCAGTTACGTGGACTCTGGGGCCAACGTCCTGACTTTC. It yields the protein CASSYVDSGANVLTF.